This entry describes one T cell receptor (beta chain). The antigen is unknown. These data belong to a study of T-cell memory formation after mild COVID-19. Study-wide results and caveats: The appearance of some responding clones in pre-infection memory suggested that cross-reactive memory joined.

From 5'RACE with constant-segment primers came TCR alpha and TCR beta cDNA libraries that carried sample barcodes and UMIs. In TCRdb, the 5' RACE reads were re-called with MiXCR into one record per CDR3 protein. The repertoire holds about 390,000 distinct CDR3 sequences, with about 15% as singletons. The material sequenced was PBMCs or a T cell subset sorted from them (not recorded which). The receptor was derived from a man aged 18 to 30 who had mild COVID-19 (a few samples of this study predate the infection). Cell type and time point are not known.

DNA of the CDR3: TGTGCCACCAGTGATTTGGGCACAGGGGGCCTTTCTGAGCAGTTCTTC. This sequence encodes CATSDLGTGGLSEQFF. The chain links TRBV24-1 to TRBJ2-1; 9 positions match TRBD1. The germline V gene has CDR1 KGHDR and CDR2 SFDVKD. J gave up 9 bases and V 0 bases, and 8 bases lay outside the gene matches. CDR3 size: 16 residues.